These 31 T cell receptor beta chains were all obtained from the same sample, sequenced in a study of blood T cell repertoires in COVID-19. Measured with immunoSEQ multiplex PCR; TCRdb has only the in-frame clones, and not every one. The data contain 200,000 to 300,000 clones, roughly 86% of them singletons. The sequencing input was peripheral blood. All receptors come from a man aged 40-49 years who had recovered from COVID-19.

The rearrangement joins TRBV19 to TRBJ2-1; D possibly corresponds to TRBD1 (5 bases). V lost 5 bases to trimming and J lost 1 base, with 27 bases between them. This CDR3 is 20 amino acids long. The germline V gene has CDR1 LNHDA and CDR2 SQIVND (reference sequence). CDR3: CASSPIGKQGPRSSYNEQFF. CDR3 in DNA: TGTGCCAGTAGTCCGATAGGAAAGCAGGGCCCGCGGAGTTCCTACAATGAGCAGTTCTTC. The whole variable domain, remainder taken from reference TRBV19 and TRBJ2-1, is DGGITQSPKYLFRKEGQNVTLSCEQNLNHDAMYWYRQDPGQGLRLIYYSQIVNDFQKGDIAEGYSVSREKKESFPLTVTSAQKNPTAFYLCASSPIGKQGPRSSYNEQFFGPGTRLTVL.

The rearrangement links TRBV19 to TRBJ2-7; D is perhaps TRBD1 (6 bases). Deletions cut 9 bases from V and 3 bases from J, with 21 bases between. Germline V gene sequence: CDR1 LNHDA, CDR2 SQIVND (reference sequence). CDR3 size: 15 residues. As DNA, the CDR3 is TGTGCCAGCCCACAACCGACAGGTTGCATCTACGAGCAGTACTTC. Amino acids: CASPQPTGCIYEQYF. Combining the CDR3 with reference TRBV19 and TRBJ2-7 gives the whole variable domain DGGITQSPKYLFRKEGQNVTLSCEQNLNHDAMYWYRQDPGQGLRLIYYSQIVNDFQKGDIAEGYSVSREKKESFPLTVTSAQKNPTAFYLCASPQPTGCIYEQYFGPGTRLTVT.

This chain joins TRBV5-1 and TRBJ2-2, with D tentatively TRBD2 (5 bases). The CDR3 extends over 14 amino acids. Trimming removed 5 bases at V and 1 base at J, with 9 bases between. Germline lookup yields CDR1 SGHRS and CDR2 YFSETQ. DNA for the CDR3: TGCGCCAGCAGTCTGGACTTGAACACCGGGGAGCTGTTTTTT. Translated, it gives CASSLDLNTGELFF.

The chain links TRBV28 to TRBJ1-1; 9 bases fit TRBD1. Germline values: CDR1 MDHEN, CDR2 SYDVKM. The CDR3 is made up of 14 amino acids. V gave up 2 bases and J gave up 3 bases; unmatched junction bases: 1. Written as DNA, the CDR3 is TGTGCCAGCAGTTTAACAGGGGGCTACACTGAAGCTTTCTTT. As protein: CASSLTGGYTEAFF.

V and J are TRBV7-8 and TRBJ2-3, with TRBD2 matching over 7 bases. The CDR3 has 14 amino acids. Germline CDR1 SGHVS, CDR2 FQNEAQ. With V trimmed by 4 bases and J by 8 bases, 9 bases remained unmatched. The CDR3 is CASSSSGRRGTQYF. In DNA, the CDR3 is TGTGCCAGCAGCTCTAGCGGCAGGCGGGGTACGCAGTATTTT.

The chain combines TRBV5-1 with TRBJ1-2; 7 bases are shared with TRBD1. The CDR3 contains 14 residues. V trimming: 4 bases; J trimming: 0 bases; junction bases outside the gene matches: 3. The germline CDR1 and CDR2 sequences are SGHRS and YFSETQ. CDR3 sequence (DNA): TGCGCCAGCAGCCCGGGGACAGCTAACTATGGCTACACCTTC. This encodes CASSPGTANYGYTF.

The chain carries TRBV4-1 and TRBJ2-7; 10 bases fit TRBD2. CDR3 length equals 15 residues. With V trimmed by 3 bases and J by 5 bases, 7 bases remained unmatched. Per the germline V gene, CDR1 is MGHRA and CDR2 is YSYEKL. Here the CDR3 DNA reads TGCGCCAGCAGCCACCTAGCGGGAGCTGCCAACGAGCAGTACTTC. Residues: CASSHLAGAANEQYF.

CDR3 nucleotides: TGTGCCAGCTCACCGCAACAGGGGAGGATTAATGAAAAACTGTTTTTT. Protein product: CASSPQQGRINEKLFF. The chain employs TRBV18 and TRBJ1-4, with 7 bases fitting TRBD1. In germline, CDR1 is KGHSH, CDR2 LQKENI. This CDR3 contains 16 residues. J lost 4 bases, V lost 3 bases, and 8 bases had no gene match.

This clone was observed once. V and J are TRBV5-5 and TRBJ2-3; a weak D match, TRBD2 (6 bases). Germline V CDR1 and CDR2: SGHKS, YYEKEE (reference sequence). V was shortened by 4 bases and J by 6 bases, with 12 bases between the two germline ends. The length of the CDR3 is 13 residues. CDR3: CASSVDAGDTQYF. CDR3 DNA: TGTGCCAGCAGCGTTGACGCGGGGGATACGCAGTATTTT.

This rearrangement joins TRBV3-1 (or the pseudogene TRBV3-2) to TRBJ2-3; 8 nucleotides agree with TRBD2. This CDR3 contains 15 residues. Losses at the gene ends were 4 bases for V and 2 bases for J; bases not matched to a gene: 5. Germline V CDR1 and CDR2: LGHDT, YNNKEL (reference sequence). CDR3 residues: CASSLAGRTTDTQYF. Here the CDR3 DNA reads TGTGCCAGCAGCCTAGCGGGGAGGACCACAGATACGCAGTATTTT.

This chain links TRBV11-3 with TRBJ1-3; D gene ambiguous. V was trimmed by 5 bases and J by 3 bases, leaving 8 bases between them. CDR3 size: 13 residues. CDR1 is SGHNT, CDR2 YENEEA, per germline. The DNA for the CDR3 is TGTGCCAGCAGCCTCTCGGGTGGAAACACCATATATTTT. Translating it yields CASSLSGGNTIYF.

This chain connects TRBV5-1 to TRBJ2-5, with D maybe TRBD2 (7 bases). Per germline, CDR1 SGHRS and CDR2 YFSETQ. CDR3 size: 14 residues. Between the trimmed V and J ends, which lost 4 bases and 5 bases, there was a span of 15 bases. The CDR3 protein is CASSPVGGAETQYF. The CDR3 DNA sequence: TGCGCCAGCAGCCCCGTAGGGGGGGCGGAGACCCAGTACTTC.

The rearrangement joins TRBV7-8 to TRBJ2-1, with 13 bases lining up with TRBD2. Trimming took 4 bases from V and 7 from J; bases not matched to a gene: 7. In germline, CDR1 is SGHVS, CDR2 FQNEAQ. The CDR3 is 16 amino acids. The CDR3 is CASSSALAGGQNEQFF. The CDR3, as DNA: TGTGCCAGCAGCTCCGCACTAGCGGGAGGGCAAAATGAGCAGTTCTTC. Supplemented by reference TRBV7-8 and TRBJ2-1, the full variable domain reads GAGVSQSPRYKVAKRGQDVALRCDPISGHVSLFWYQQALGQGPEFLTYFQNEAQLDKSGLPSDRFFAERPEGSVSTLKIQRTQQEDSAVYLCASSSALAGGQNEQFFGPGTRLTVL.

The chain has TRBV4-3 and TRBJ2-3, with 9 bases aligning to TRBD1. Germline lookup yields CDR1 LGHNA and CDR2 YSLEER. With V trimmed by 0 bases and J by 3 bases, 7 bases remained unmatched. This CDR3 is 17 amino acids long. The CDR3 is CASSQDITGTGTDTQYF. CDR3 nucleotide sequence: TGCGCCAGCAGCCAAGATATTACGGGGACAGGGACAGATACGCAGTATTTT.

This sequence joins TRBV7-9 and TRBJ1-2; D not certain. Germline lookup yields CDR1 SEHNR and CDR2 FQNEAQ (reference sequence). V was trimmed by 5 bases and J by 4 bases, leaving 11 bases between them. This CDR3 is 13 amino acids long. The CDR3: CASSTSSAYGYTF. CDR3 nucleotides: TGTGCCAGCAGCACGTCAAGCGCCTATGGCTACACCTTC. The full variable domain, in which reference TRBV7-9 and TRBJ1-2 provide the parts outside the CDR3, is DTGVSQNPRHKITKRGQNVTFRCDPISEHNRLYWYRQTLGQGPEFLTYFQNEAQLEKSRLLSDRFSAERPKGSFSTLEIQRTEQGDSAMYLCASSTSSAYGYTFGSGTRLTVV.

A few counts support this clone. The chain carries TRBV18 and TRBJ2-7; 13 positions agree with TRBD2. Germline V gene sequence: CDR1 KGHSH, CDR2 LQKENI. V lost 5 bases, J lost 9 bases, and 10 bases stayed unmatched. The CDR3 totals 15 residues. The CDR3 loop is CASSSGLAGDFVQYF. The CDR3 DNA follows: TGTGCCAGCTCATCCGGACTAGCGGGGGATTTTGTGCAGTACTTC.

In its sample, this clone was seen once. The chain joins TRBV6-5 to TRBJ1-2; TRBD1 is a possible D gene (5 bases). This CDR3 contains 15 residues. With 8 bases removed from V and 0 bases from J, the gap between germline ends came to 16 bases. Germline V gene data show CDR1 as MNHEY and CDR2 as SVGAGI. The CDR3 DNA reads TGTGCCAGCCGGGATTGGGGGGGACCTAACTATGGCTACACCTTC. This encodes CASRDWGGPNYGYTF.

This sequence joins TRBV5-4 and TRBJ1-4; 10 bases align to TRBD1. V gave up 4 bases and J gave up 1 base; unmatched junction bases: 7. This CDR3 contains 17 residues. Germline V gene lookup returns CDR1 SGHNT and CDR2 YYREEE (reference sequence). CDR3 in DNA: TGTGCCAGCAGCCGGACCGGGACAGGGGTAACTAATGAAAAACTGTTTTTT. Translating it yields CASSRTGTGVTNEKLFF.

This rearrangement joins TRBV4-3 to TRBJ1-4; D is unresolved. CDR3 size: 16 residues. Germline values: CDR1 LGHNA, CDR2 YSLEER. Trimming took off 0 bases at V and 8 bases at J, with 16 bases between the two ends. The CDR3 reads CASSQDSAAGKEKLFF. In DNA, the CDR3 is TGCGCCAGCAGCCAAGATTCAGCAGCAGGAAAGGAAAAACTGTTTTTT.

V usage is TRBV5-1 and J usage is TRBJ2-1, with D maybe TRBD2 (6 bases). Trimming left V 2 bases short and J 9 bases short, with 12 bases between. The CDR3 is made up of 13 amino acids. Germline V lookup: CDR1 SGHRS, CDR2 YFSETQ. In nucleotides, the CDR3 is TGCGCCAGCAGCTTACGGACTAACGGTGAGCAGTTCTTC. It specifies CASSLRTNGEQFF.

The chain couples TRBV27 to TRBJ1-2; 8 bases are a match to TRBD1. Germline V CDR1 and CDR2: MNHEY, SMNVEV (reference sequence). This CDR3 contains 16 residues. The J segment lost 1 base and the V segment lost 5 bases, leaving 9 bases of the junction unmatched. The chain's CDR3 is CASSTRQGTHNYGYTF. CDR3 bases: TGTGCCAGCAGTACCCGACAGGGGACGCATAACTATGGCTACACCTTC.

As for this clone: At one end, the junction sequence differs from germline, possibly due to a read error. The V call is TRBV25-1, the J call TRBJ2-2; the D gene is possibly TRBD2 (5 bases). CDR3 length: 17 residues. Looked up from germline, CDR1 is MGHDK and CDR2 is SYGVNS. This CDR3 reads CASSPPASGLNPGELFF. CDR3 nucleotides: TGTGCCAGCAGTCCCCCCGCCAGCGGTTTGAACCCCGGGGAGCTGTTTTTT.

In this sample, this clone turned up a few times. The chain links TRBV3-1 (or the pseudogene TRBV3-2) to TRBJ2-1, with D possibly being TRBD2 (5 bases). The V end lost 4 bases, the J end lost 5 bases, and 12 bases lay between the germline ends. From germline, CDR1 is LGHDT and CDR2 YNNKEL (reference sequence). This CDR3 has 14 amino acids. In DNA form, the CDR3 reads TGTGCCAGCAGCCGACTAAGAAGTAACAATGAGCAGTTCTTC. Residues: CASSRLRSNNEQFF.

The rearrangement uses TRBV15 and TRBJ1-5, with TRBD1 identical over 8 bases. Germline CDR1 reads LNHNV; CDR2 reads YYDKDF (reference sequence). This CDR3 is 15 amino acids long. V was pared by 0 bases and J by 7 bases, with 5 bases of the junction left unmatched. The CDR3 nucleotides are TGTGCCACCAGCAGAGATTTACAGGGGGGGCAGCCCCAGCATTTT. Translating it yields CATSRDLQGGQPQHF.

The rearrangement links TRBV27 to TRBJ2-2, with unresolved D. The V and J ends lost 0 bases and 5 bases respectively, with 7 bases between them. CDR1 and CDR2 from the germline V gene are MNHEY and SMNVEV (reference sequence). CDR3 length: 14 amino acids. CDR3 DNA sequence: TGTGCCAGCAGTTTATCCCCCCGGACCGGGGAGCTGTTTTTT. Translation: CASSLSPRTGELFF.

The gene calls are TRBV7-6 and TRBJ1-2, with a weak D call TRBD1 (6 bases). Germline V CDR1 and CDR2: SGHVS, FNYEAQ. This CDR3 region has 13 residues. V was pared by 4 bases and J by 4 bases, with 10 bases between. The CDR3 bases are TGTGCCAGCAGCTCGACAGGAATCTATGGCTACACCTTC. Amino acids: CASSSTGIYGYTF.

The chain links TRBV9 to TRBJ1-5; 7 nucleotides match TRBD1. The trim removed 4 bases at V and 2 bases at J, leaving 3 bases unmatched. The V gene's germline CDR1 is SGDLS and CDR2 YYNGEE. CDR3 length: 14 amino acids. CDR3 protein: CASSLGGGNQPQHF. In DNA, the CDR3 is TGTGCCAGCAGCCTAGGGGGCGGCAATCAGCCCCAGCATTTT.

The rearrangement links TRBV2 to TRBJ2-7; a weak D match, TRBD2 (5 bases). V dropped 6 bases and J dropped 9 bases, with 24 bases sitting between them. The CDR3 spans 15 residues. CDR1 is SNHLY, CDR2 FYNNEI, per germline. The CDR3 loop is CASRQREIKGDGQYF. The CDR3 DNA is TGTGCCAGCAGACAAAGGGAGATAAAGGGAGACGGGCAGTACTTC.

This rearrangement joins TRBV18 to TRBJ2-5; 9 bases agree with TRBD1. The CDR3 has 17 residues. Germline CDR1 reads KGHSH; CDR2 reads LQKENI. V was pared by 0 bases and J by 4 bases, with 9 bases of the junction left unmatched. The CDR3 DNA sequence: TGTGCCAGCTCACCACCAACAGGGGGCGCAGTAGGAGAGACCCAGTACTTC. Translating gives CASSPPTGGAVGETQYF.

This chain uses TRBV29-1 with TRBJ2-5, with unresolved D. The CDR3 has 10 residues. Germline values: CDR1 SQVTM, CDR2 ANQGSEA. Trimming stripped 7 bases from V and 5 bases from J, with 8 bases between. The DNA of the CDR3 is TGCAGCGGGGGTCTGGAGACCCAGTACTTC. Translation gives CSGGLETQYF.

This chain links TRBV4-2 with TRBJ2-3; the match to TRBD2 covers 10 bases. Germline assignment: CDR1 LGHNA and CDR2 YNFKEQ. The CDR3 is made up of 18 amino acids. The junction had 16 bases not matched to a gene; V was cut back by 6 bases and J by 4 bases. CDR3 in amino acids: CASSLMVAGGGGSDTQYF. The CDR3 DNA reads TGTGCCAGCAGTCTAATGGTAGCGGGAGGTGGGGGGTCAGATACGCAGTATTTT.